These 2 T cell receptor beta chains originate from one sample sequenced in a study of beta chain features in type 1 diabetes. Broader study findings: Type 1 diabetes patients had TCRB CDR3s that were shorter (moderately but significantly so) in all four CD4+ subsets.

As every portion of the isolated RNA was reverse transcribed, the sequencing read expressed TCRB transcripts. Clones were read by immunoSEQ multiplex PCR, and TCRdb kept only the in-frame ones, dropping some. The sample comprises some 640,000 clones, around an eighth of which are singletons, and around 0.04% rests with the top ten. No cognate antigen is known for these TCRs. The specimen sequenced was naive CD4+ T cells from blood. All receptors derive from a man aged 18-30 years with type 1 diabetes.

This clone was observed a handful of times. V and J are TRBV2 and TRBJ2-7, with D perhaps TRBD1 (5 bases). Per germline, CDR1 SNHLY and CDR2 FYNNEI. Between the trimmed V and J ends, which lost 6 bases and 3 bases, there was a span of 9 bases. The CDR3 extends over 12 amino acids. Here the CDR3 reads CASRMDIYEQYF. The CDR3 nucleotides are TGTGCCAGCAGGATGGACATCTACGAGCAGTACTTC. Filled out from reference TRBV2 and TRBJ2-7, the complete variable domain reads EPEVTQTPSHQVTQMGQEVILRCVPISNHLYFYWYRQILGQKVEFLVSFYNNEISEKSEIFDDQFSVERPDGSNFTLKIRSTKLEDSAMYFCASRMDIYEQYFGPGTRLTVT.

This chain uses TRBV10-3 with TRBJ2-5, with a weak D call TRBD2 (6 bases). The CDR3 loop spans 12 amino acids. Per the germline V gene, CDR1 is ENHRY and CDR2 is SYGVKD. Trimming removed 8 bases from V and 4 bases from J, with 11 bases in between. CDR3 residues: CAIRDSPETQYF. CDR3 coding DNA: TGTGCCATCCGGGACTCTCCAGAGACCCAGTACTTC.